This T cell receptor beta chain was recovered during a study of shared clonotypes between healthy human individuals. Study-wide results and caveats: For sorted subsets, rarefaction showed incomplete sequencing despite large depth.

Original analysis: ImmunoSEQ gave junction-only sequences without quality scores, so filtering differed. TCRdb's table, derived via immunoSEQ multiplex PCR, lists solely in-frame clones and lacks some. V and J calls and clone size are as listed in that table; D and trimming were resolved from the DNA. The data contain about 1.1 million clones, 60% to 80% of them singletons. The donors, all of them Caucasian adults, lived in Nashville, Tennessee. CD4+ cells were split into CD45RA+ naive and CD45RA-negative memory subsets. Comments on this clone: As yet, its antigen is unknown.

The germline CDR1 and CDR2 sequences are SGHNT and YYREEE (reference sequence). The CDR3 sequence is 15 residues long. Trimming stripped 6 bases from V and 1 base from J, with 16 bases between. The specimen was memory CD4+ T cells from PBMCs. Subset described: CD45RA-negative fraction. This chain connects TRBV5-4 to TRBJ1-1, with a tentative D call TRBD1 (6 bases). This TCR came from a young man in good health. Some clones in this sample may be carry-over from other donors' samples. The CDR3: CASNELATGNTEAFF. CDR3 in DNA: TGTGCCAGCAACGAACTAGCGACAGGGAACACTGAAGCTTTCTTT.